Given below is one T cell receptor beta chain in context. Its antigen is not known. Germline values: CDR1 LNHDA, CDR2 SQIVND (reference sequence). V was trimmed by 5 bases and J by 4 bases, leaving 17 bases between them. The CDR3 extends over 15 amino acids. This specimen comes from a study of cytomegalovirus exposure and HLA in healthy donors. All donors participated as healthy donors of bone marrow. Study findings and constraints: In vitro testing confirmed a few CMV-associated chains as specific for CMV antigens. Evidence from a later analysis indicated that most CMV-associated TCR beta chains looked HLA-restricted.

Primers for the PCR totalled 60 Vbeta and 13 Jbeta. Original analysis: Roughly 9.9 million shared chains were among the about 80 million unique TCR beta chains that a later analysis counted. Data came from immunoSEQ multiplex PCR; TCRdb stores just in-frame clones and leaves some out. V and J calls and clone size are those listed in that table; D and trimming were worked out from the DNA. This sample yields around 150,000 clones, of which more than 55% are seen a single time; 6.5% belongs to the top ten. The sequence was collected from a woman aged 55-75 years in good health and CMV-seronegative. This chain connects TRBV19 to TRBJ2-5; perhaps TRBD2 as D (5 bases). Sequencing was done on a sample of PBMCs. CDR3 amino acids: CASSSDSLRGETQYF. The DNA of the CDR3 is TGTGCCAGTAGTTCCGACTCTTTACGGGGAGAGACCCAGTACTTC.